This record covers a single T cell receptor beta chain. The CDR3 is made up of 12 amino acids. Per germline, CDR1 MNHEY and CDR2 SMNVEV (reference sequence). V dropped 5 bases and J dropped 6 bases, with 9 bases sitting between them. This record belongs to a study of T cells in Graves' hyperthyroidism and ophthalmopathy. Amplification of TCR beta CDR3 regions used RNA as the template. TCR CDR3 underwent first-round RT-PCR with the HTBI primer set. One entry per CDR3 protein results from TCRdb running MiXCR on the multiplex PCR reads. The sample yields hundreds of thousands of distinct CDR3 sequences, 18% seen once.

The TCR originated in a woman aged 50 to 65 with Graves' hyperthyroidism that later progressed to Graves' ophthalmopathy. This sequence joins TRBV27 and TRBJ2-3; tentative D call: TRBD1 (5 bases). Sequenced material: blood. CDR3 in amino acids: CASSTYRDTQYF. The DNA of the CDR3 is TGTGCCAGCAGTACCTACAGGGATACGCAGTATTTT.